Listed here are 8 T cell receptor beta chains from one sample, sequenced in a study of T cell changes during pregnancy in multiple sclerosis. TCRdb keeps only in-frame clones here, not all; method: immunoSEQ multiplex PCR. The sample shows approximately 37,000 clones, approximately 89% of them seen only once. The material sequenced was CD4+ T cells from peripheral blood mononuclear cells, taken in the first trimester of pregnancy. These receptors originate from a female donor with multiple sclerosis, enrolled in a pregnancy study.

V usage is TRBV1 and J usage is TRBJ2-7; no DNA check was done on the table's D call, TRBD2. TRBV1 is described as a pseudogene. The CDR3 length is 15 residues. CDR3 sequence reads: CTSSQGTSEPYEQYF. Written as DNA, the CDR3 is TGCACCAGCAGCCAAGGGACTAGCGAGCCCTACGAGCAGTACTTC.

This clone showed up just a few times. J is TRBJ2-1 and V is TRBV5-1; D is uncertain. The germline V and J ends were trimmed by 1 base and 4 bases, with 12 bases remaining between them. CDR3 length: 15 amino acids. The germline CDR1 and CDR2 sequences are SGHRS and YFSETQ. The CDR3, as DNA: TGCGCCAGCAGCTTGAACGTCCCCCGGTACAATGAGCAGTTCTTC. Encoded protein: CASSLNVPRYNEQFF. The full variable domain, rest sourced from reference TRBV5-1 and TRBJ2-1, is KAGVTQTPRYLIKTRGQQVTLSCSPISGHRSVSWYQQTPGQGLQFLFEYFSETQRNKGNFPGRFSGRQFSNSRSEMNVSTLELGDSALYLCASSLNVPRYNEQFFGPGTRLTVL.

V gene TRBV11-2 combines with J gene TRBJ1-1; no firm D call. The ends were cut back, 6 bases at V and 11 bases at J, with 13 bases in the middle. Germline-derived CDR1 and CDR2 are SGHAT and FQNNGV. This CDR3 region has 11 residues. The DNA of the CDR3 is TGTGCCAGCAGTCTAGAGGGTGAGGCTTTCTTT. Translating gives CASSLEGEAFF.

The rearrangement uses TRBV6-1 and TRBJ2-1; 7 positions match TRBD1. The CDR3 contains 15 residues. V gave up 3 bases and J gave up 3 bases; unmatched junction bases: 5. CDR1 MNHNS and CDR2 SASEGT come from the germline V gene. CDR3 protein: CASSDPGQLYNEQFF. CDR3 nucleotide sequence: TGTGCCAGCAGTGACCCGGGACAGCTCTACAATGAGCAGTTCTTC.

This clone is a singleton in its sample. The chain recombines TRBV29-1 with TRBJ1-5, with a tentative D call TRBD1 (6 bases). V was trimmed by 4 bases and J by 5 bases, leaving 9 bases between them. The CDR3 has 12 residues. CDR1 is SQVTM, CDR2 ANQGSEA, per germline. The CDR3 sequence: CSVGEGDQPQHF. The CDR3 region has the DNA TGCAGCGTTGGGGAGGGGGATCAGCCCCAGCATTTT. Full variable domain (remainder filled in from reference TRBV29-1 and TRBJ1-5): SAVISQKPSRDICQRGTSLTIQCQVDSQVTMMFWYRQQPGQSLTLIATANQGSEATYESGFVIDKFPISRPNLTFSTLTVSNMSPEDSSIYLCSVGEGDQPQHFGDGTRLSIL.

The chain carries TRBV28 and TRBJ2-7; 7 positions match TRBD2. The germline CDR1 and CDR2 sequences are MDHEN and SYDVKM. Losses at the gene ends were 7 bases for V and 3 bases for J; bases not matched to a gene: 9. The CDR3 has 14 residues. The DNA for the CDR3 is TGTGCCAGCACCCCGACTAGCCATAACTACGAGCAGTACTTC. It is translated as CASTPTSHNYEQYF.

The chain combines TRBV25-1 with TRBJ2-1; D is perhaps TRBD2 (6 bases). Trimming pared 4 bases from V and 7 bases from J, leaving 17 bases between. This CDR3 is built from 15 residues. The germline V gene encodes CDR1 MGHDK and CDR2 SYGVNS. In DNA, the CDR3 is TGTGCCAGCAGTGGATATTTTGGGGGGAAGAATGAGCAGTTCTTC. It encodes CASSGYFGGKNEQFF.

This clone showed up just a few times. The genes are TRBV2 and TRBJ1-1; no reliable D call. Germline CDR1 reads SNHLY; CDR2 reads FYNNEI. The CDR3 consists of 12 residues. Trimming left V 5 bases short and J 1 base short, with 5 bases between. Here the CDR3 reads CASSIRNTEAFF. The CDR3 DNA reads TGTGCCAGCAGTATCAGGAACACTGAAGCTTTCTTT.